Listed below are T cell receptor beta chains from one sample, sequenced in a study of T-cell memory formation after mild COVID-19. TCRdb redid the calling of the 5' RACE reads with MiXCR, one entry per CDR3 protein. The top ten clones hold roughly 23% of a sample with 310,000 or so distinct CDR3 sequences, 15% to 20% of them seen once. Sequencing was done on a sample of PBMCs or a T cell subset sorted from them (not recorded which). The receptors come from a young man who had mild COVID-19 (a few samples of this study predate the infection). Cell type and time point are not known. The CDR3 runs from the conserved cysteine through the conserved F or W. The D gene is left open where the match is weak. A clone size is listed for some rows: how often the clone was seen (once, few, many), or a class if it is expanded.

>NA|TRBV6-5|NA|TRBJ2-7
TGTGCCAGCGGAAGGAGACCTAACTACGAGCAGTACTTC
CASGRRPNYEQYF
>NA|TRBV4-3|NA|TRBJ2-2
TGCGCCAGCAGCCAGGTACCGGGACACCTCACCGGGGAGCTGTTTTTT
CASSQVPGHLTGELFF
>NA|TRBV7-3|NA|TRBJ2-6
TGTGCCAGCAGCTTAGTCAGGGGCACTGGGGCCAACGTCCTGACTTTC
CASSLVRGTGANVLTF
>NA|TRBV29-1|few|TRBJ2-7
TGCAGCGTTGAGTCAGGGTCACCCTACGAGCAGTACTTC
CSVESGSPYEQYF
>NA|TRBV4-3|few|TRBJ2-1
TGCGCCAGCAGCCAAGCCAGGGGAGAGCAGTTCTTC
CASSQARGEQFF
>NA|TRBV11-2|NA|TRBJ1-4
TGTGCCAGCAGCATCCGGAGGGGCTACAGGAAAGAACTGTTTTTT
CASSIRRGYRKELFF
>NA|TRBV18|few|TRBJ2-7
TGTGCCAGCTCCCCGTCCGGCGAGCAGTACTTC
CASSPSGEQYF
>NA|TRBV13|few|TRBJ2-1
TGTGCCAGCAGCTTCCTGCTGAGCTCCTACAATGAGCAGTTCTTC
CASSFLLSSYNEQFF
>NA|TRBV10-3|few|TRBJ2-5
TGTGCCACCTGTCGGGACTCCAAGGCGGAGACCCAGTACTTC
CATCRDSKAETQYF
>TRBD2|TRBV7-6|few|TRBJ2-1
TGTGCCAGCAGCCCCCTGGCTAGCGGGGGGGCTAGTGAGCAGTTCTTC
CASSPLASGGASEQFF
>TRBD2|TRBV7-9|few|TRBJ2-1
TGTGCCAGCAGCTCCGGGACTAGGCATGAGCAGTTCTTC
CASSSGTRHEQFF
>TRBD1|TRBV10-3|few|TRBJ2-7
TGTGCCATCAGTTCTGACAGGGTGAGCTCCTACGAGCAGTACTTC
CAISSDRVSSYEQYF
>TRBD1|TRBV20-1|few|TRBJ1-5
TGCAGTGCTGGCAGGGGGGCAGATCAGCCCCAGCATTTT
CSAGRGADQPQHF
>NA|TRBV7-3|few|TRBJ1-1
TGTGCCAGCAGTCCAGGCCTATACACTGAAGCTTTCTTT
CASSPGLYTEAFF
>NA|TRBV28|few|TRBJ1-5
TGTGCCAGCAAGTCATGGGAGCCCCAGCATTTT
CASKSWEPQHF
>TRBD1|TRBV12-3/TRBV12-4|many|TRBJ1-2
TGTGCCAGCAGATCACAGGGGGCACAATATGGCTACACCTTC
CASRSQGAQYGYTF
>NA|TRBV7-2|few|TRBJ2-5
TGTGCCAGCAGTCCCGTAGGGACCCAGTACTTC
CASSPVGTQYF
>NA|TRBV14|NA|TRBJ1-2
TGTGCCAGCAGCCAAGAGGGGGGCATCTATGGCTACACCTTC
CASSQEGGIYGYTF
>NA|TRBV10-1|NA|TRBJ2-3
TGCGCCAGCAGTGAGCCGGGCCGCACAGATACGCAGTATTTT
CASSEPGRTDTQYF
>TRBD1|TRBV12-3/TRBV12-4|few|TRBJ1-4
TGTGCCAGCAGTCTATTAGGACAGGGCAACGAAAAACTGTTTTTT
CASSLLGQGNEKLFF
>TRBD2|TRBV20-1|few|TRBJ2-7
TGCAGTGCTAGACGGGGGGGAGGTTACGAGCAGTACTTC
CSARRGGGYEQYF
>NA|TRBV7-3|NA|TRBJ1-1
TGTGCCAGCAGCCTCGAAGGTCAGGTCACTGAAGCTTTCTTT
CASSLEGQVTEAFF
>NA|TRBV20-1|few|TRBJ2-4
TGCAGTGCTCGTGGTTCGGTAGACATTCAGTACTTC
CSARGSVDIQYF
>NA|TRBV6-5|NA|TRBJ1-3
TGTGCCAGCAGTTACTCCCCGACGGGTTCTGGAAACACCATATATTTT
CASSYSPTGSGNTIYF
>NA|TRBV5-1|many|TRBJ1-6
TGCGCCAGCAGCCCACAGGGCCTGGGACAATCACCCCTCCACTTT
CASSPQGLGQSPLHF
>NA|TRBV9|NA|TRBJ2-5
TGTGCCAGCAGCGTAGCTAATCGGGCGGTCACCCAGTACTTC
CASSVANRAVTQYF
>TRBD2|TRBV11-3|few|TRBJ2-2
TGTGCCAGCAGCTTAATCGCGGGGGGAGTCGCCGGGGAGCTGTTTTTT
CASSLIAGGVAGELFF
>TRBD1|TRBV7-9|few|TRBJ2-3
TGTGCCAGCAGCTTGACAGGGGGTATGGATACGCAGTATTTT
CASSLTGGMDTQYF
>TRBD2|TRBV4-2|NA|TRBJ2-3
TGTGCCAGCAGCCTAGCGGGGAGGGATGAAGATACGCAGTATTTT
CASSLAGRDEDTQYF
>TRBD1|TRBV15|few|TRBJ2-5
TGTGCCACCAGCAGAGACCGGGGACAGCAAGAGACCCAGTACTTC
CATSRDRGQQETQYF
>NA|TRBV4-3|NA|TRBJ2-5
TGCGCCAGCAGCCAAGATGGGCGTTGGCCGTTCTTC
CASSQDGRWPFF
>NA|TRBV7-8|NA|TRBJ1-2
TGTGCCAGCAGCTTAGTAAGCGCTACCGGGACAACAGGCTACACCTTC
CASSLVSATGTTGYTF
>TRBD2|TRBV20-1|few|TRBJ2-1
TGCAGTGCTAGAGTCGCGGGGGGGCGGAGTGAGCAGTTCTTC
CSARVAGGRSEQFF
>NA|TRBV4-3|few|TRBJ2-5
TGCGCCAGCGGTGAACGGGACATTGGGACCCAGTACTTC
CASGERDIGTQYF